A single sample is the source of the 31 T cell receptor beta chains below, sequenced in a study of CD8 T cells in ankylosing spondylitis. TCRdb re-called the 5' RACE reads with MiXCR, one entry per CDR3 protein. The profile covers about 120,000 distinct CDR3 sequences, with approximately 15% appearing a single time and around 3% taken by the ten largest. The source material was blood, either unsorted or a sorted T cell fraction (not recorded which). These TCRs come from a female donor with ankylosing spondylitis or in good health (not recorded which).

There are many counts of this clonotype. The chain uses TRBV5-1 and TRBJ1-5; a weak D match, TRBD1 (6 bases). The V and J ends lost 1 base and 5 bases respectively, with 10 bases between them. CDR1 SGHRS and CDR2 YFSETQ come from the germline V gene. The CDR3 has 14 amino acids. The CDR3 region is CASSLSTGYQPQHF. CDR3 sequence (DNA): TGCGCCAGCAGCTTGAGTACAGGGTATCAGCCCCAGCATTTT. Complete variable domain (other parts from reference TRBV5-1 and TRBJ1-5): KAGVTQTPRYLIKTRGQQVTLSCSPISGHRSVSWYQQTPGQGLQFLFEYFSETQRNKGNFPGRFSGRQFSNSRSEMNVSTLELGDSALYLCASSLSTGYQPQHFGDGTRLSIL.

This clonotype was detected a few times. V is TRBV7-6 and J is TRBJ1-3, with D perhaps matching TRBD1 (5 bases). The germline V and J ends were trimmed by 4 bases and 0 bases, with 22 bases remaining between them. This CDR3 is built from 19 residues. Germline V CDR1 and CDR2: SGHVS, FNYEAQ. The CDR3: CASSSTFRGFLHSGNTIYF. Here the CDR3 DNA reads TGTGCCAGCAGCTCTACATTTCGGGGGTTTCTCCACTCTGGAAACACCATATATTTT.

This clonotype was counted many times. The V and J genes are TRBV20-1 and TRBJ1-5, with D perhaps matching TRBD1 (6 bases). Germline V gene lookup returns CDR1 DFQATT and CDR2 SNEGSKA (reference sequence). This CDR3 region has 14 residues. V was trimmed by 1 base and J by 5 bases, leaving 12 bases between them. The CDR3 loop reads CSARVSQGYQPQHF. CDR3 sequence (DNA): TGCAGTGCTAGAGTTTCTCAGGGGTATCAGCCCCAGCATTTT.

For this clonotype: An end of the junction differs from the germline gene, which may be a read error. The chain is built from TRBV7-2 and TRBJ2-3; 9 bases align to TRBD2. There are 18 residues in the CDR3. Germline assignment: CDR1 SGHTA and CDR2 FQGNSA. The CDR3 here is CASTLRSGGFINTDTQYF. DNA for the CDR3: TGTGCCAGCACCTTACGCAGCGGGGGGTTTATAAACACAGATACGCAGTATTTT.

The rearrangement links TRBV15 to TRBJ2-3; TRBD2 aligns across 9 bases. The CDR3 consists of 15 residues. The germline gives CDR1 LNHNV, CDR2 YYDKDF (reference sequence). The V and J ends lost 1 base and 5 bases, in that order; junction bases with no gene match: 4. Here the CDR3 DNA reads TGTGCCACCAGCAGAGTAGCGGGAGAAGGAGATACGCAGTATTTT. This encodes CATSRVAGEGDTQYF.

Worth noting for this clonotype: A much larger clone differs by one base, so this may be a read error. V is TRBV10-3 and J is TRBJ2-7; 7 nucleotides agree with TRBD1. J gave up 4 bases and V 6 bases, and 9 bases lay outside the gene matches. CDR1 ENHRY and CDR2 SYGVKD come from the germline V gene. This CDR3 has 14 amino acids. CDR3 loop: CAIRPGQTRYEQYF. DNA of the CDR3: TGTGCCATCAGACCGGGACAGACTCGTTACGAGCAGTACTTC.

V and J are TRBV10-3 and TRBJ2-7; D is ambiguous. The CDR3 contains 13 residues. Deletions cut 3 bases from V and 6 bases from J, with 12 bases between. Germline V gene lookup returns CDR1 ENHRY and CDR2 SYGVKD. This chain's CDR3 is CAISDLGPGEQYF. For the CDR3, the DNA is TGTGCCATCAGTGACCTCGGGCCTGGCGAGCAGTACTTC.

The rearrangement links TRBV5-1 to TRBJ2-5; D is perhaps TRBD1 (6 bases). Germline V gene data show CDR1 as SGHRS and CDR2 as YFSETQ. The CDR3 runs 13 residues. Trimming stripped 1 base from V and 3 bases from J, with 7 bases between. The CDR3, as DNA: TGCGCCAGCAGCTTGCCAGGGGAAGAGACCCAGTACTTC. Encoded protein: CASSLPGEETQYF.

This clonotype came up many times. CDR3 loop: CASSVLGTGRDEQYF. The CDR3 DNA sequence: TGTGCCAGCAGCGTACTCGGGACAGGGCGGGACGAGCAGTACTTC. The chain combines TRBV9 with TRBJ2-7; 9 nucleotides align to TRBD1. V lost 1 base and J lost 5; bases outside the gene matches: 7. Germline loops: CDR1 SGDLS, CDR2 YYNGEE. This CDR3 has 15 residues.

This sequence joins TRBV7-2 and TRBJ2-1; 10 bases agree with TRBD2. Germline CDR1 reads SGHTA; CDR2 reads FQGNSA. CDR3 length: 16 residues. Trimming cost V 6 bases and J 0 bases; bases outside gene matches: 5. The DNA for the CDR3 is TGTGCCAGCAGTTCCGGGACTAGCGTCTCCTACAATGAGCAGTTCTTC. This sequence encodes CASSSGTSVSYNEQFF.

The V and J genes are TRBV5-1 and TRBJ2-7, with D possibly TRBD2 on 5 matching bases. The CDR3 sequence is 13 residues long. Trimming stripped 0 bases from V and 7 bases from J, with 11 bases between. Looked up from germline, CDR1 is SGHRS and CDR2 is YFSETQ. CDR3 sequence reads: CASSLVRGREQYF. CDR3 DNA: TGCGCCAGCAGCTTGGTTCGGGGAAGGGAGCAGTACTTC.

J is TRBJ2-7 and V is TRBV9; D is ambiguous. The CDR3 contains 13 residues. CDR1 is SGDLS and CDR2 is YYNGEE in the germline V gene. Trimming cost V 0 bases and J 7 bases, with 11 bases left between them. The DNA for the CDR3 is TGTGCCAGCAGCGTAGGGTCGGAAAGGGAGCAGTACTTC. It yields the protein CASSVGSEREQYF.

The chain recombines TRBV29-1 with TRBJ2-7, with TRBD2 as a possible D gene (5 bases). Germline CDR1 and CDR2: SQVTM and ANQGSEA. Trimming stripped 7 bases from V and 2 bases from J, with 9 bases between. CDR3 size: 11 residues. The CDR3 region is CSGGSPYEQYF. The CDR3 bases are TGCAGCGGAGGGTCACCCTACGAGCAGTACTTC.

The chain employs TRBV24-1 and TRBJ1-1, with D perhaps matching TRBD1 (5 bases). V lost 2 bases and J 4 bases, leaving 16 bases between the germline ends. The CDR3 is 16 residues long. Germline loops: CDR1 KGHDR, CDR2 SFDVKD. CDR3 in amino acids: CATSDSGEPKSTEAFF. CDR3 nucleotide sequence: TGTGCCACCAGTGATTCGGGGGAACCGAAGAGCACTGAAGCTTTCTTT.

The table lists this clonotype with a few counts. The chain links TRBV6-5 to TRBJ2-5, with 12 bases matching TRBD2. Germline CDR1 MNHEY, CDR2 SVGAGI. The CDR3 has 15 amino acids. V dropped 2 bases and J dropped 5; count of bases not matched to a gene: 3. CDR3 region: CASSYGGLAGETQYF. As DNA, the CDR3 is TGTGCCAGCAGTTACGGGGGACTAGCGGGCGAGACCCAGTACTTC.

The chain uses TRBV5-1 and TRBJ2-7, with 11 bases lining up with TRBD2. The CDR3 runs 14 residues. V shed 5 bases and J 7 bases; nucleotides not matched to a gene: 8. Germline V gives CDR1 SGHRS, CDR2 YFSETQ. In DNA form, the CDR3 reads TGCGCCAGCAGGGGACTAGCGGATGAGGGGGAGCAGTACTTC. It encodes CASRGLADEGEQYF.

This chain links TRBV25-1 with TRBJ2-7, with 10 positions matching TRBD1. With V trimmed by 7 bases and J by 2 bases, 5 bases remained unmatched. The CDR3 sequence is 14 residues long. Germline assignment: CDR1 MGHDK and CDR2 SYGVNS. This CDR3 reads CASIAGQGAYEQYF. CDR3 in DNA: TGTGCCAGCATCGCCGGACAGGGGGCCTACGAGCAGTACTTC.

The chain is built from TRBV5-1 and TRBJ1-4; tentative D call: TRBD1 (6 bases). V lost 2 bases and J lost 8, with 16 bases in between. Germline V gene lookup returns CDR1 SGHRS and CDR2 YFSETQ. The CDR3 extends over 15 amino acids. As DNA, the CDR3 is TGCGCCAGCAGCTTCTTCGCAGGGGCGAACGAAAAACTGTTTTTT. This codes for CASSFFAGANEKLFF.

On this clonotype: One end of the junction fails to match germline, which may point to a read error. The rearrangement joins TRBV6-5 to TRBJ2-2; D unresolved. Looked up from germline, CDR1 is MNHEY and CDR2 is SVGAGI. The CDR3 runs to 14 residues. CDR3 DNA: TGTGCCACCAGTTACTCGACGAACACCGGGGAGCTGTTTTTT. This codes for CATSYSTNTGELFF.

Many counts were recorded for this clonotype. The chain uses TRBV29-1 and TRBJ2-3; D gene unclear. CDR1 is SQVTM, CDR2 ANQGSEA, per germline. The ends were cut back, 4 bases at V and 6 bases at J, with 11 bases in the middle. The CDR3 covers 12 residues. In DNA form, the CDR3 reads TGCAGCGTTGCACGAGGCTTGGATACGCAGTATTTT. Its protein is CSVARGLDTQYF.

This clonotype has more than one count but fewer than ten. The chain joins TRBV7-9 to TRBJ1-2; D uncertain. The V and J ends lost 5 bases and 3 bases respectively, with 13 bases between them. This CDR3 is 14 amino acids long. Germline CDR1 is SEHNR and CDR2 is FQNEAQ (reference sequence). CDR3 in amino acids: CASSPDQGYYGYTF. The CDR3 region has the DNA TGTGCCAGCAGCCCGGACCAAGGGTACTATGGCTACACCTTC.

This chain joins TRBV9 and TRBJ2-5; 9 nucleotides agree with TRBD2. The germline gives CDR1 SGDLS, CDR2 YYNGEE. The trim removed 0 bases at V and 5 bases at J, leaving 8 bases unmatched. CDR3 size: 16 residues. This CDR3 reads CASSVAASGIWETQYF. The CDR3 DNA is TGTGCCAGCAGCGTAGCGGCTAGCGGGATTTGGGAGACCCAGTACTTC.

The rearrangement uses TRBV30 and TRBJ1-5; 7 bases agree with TRBD1. Germline V lookup: CDR1 GTSNPN, CDR2 SVGIG (reference sequence). V shed 1 base and J 7 bases; nucleotides not matched to a gene: 4. CDR3 length: 13 amino acids. CDR3 protein: CAWSGDSTQPQHF. The CDR3 DNA reads as TGTGCCTGGAGTGGGGACAGCACCCAGCCCCAGCATTTT.

This rearrangement joins TRBV19 to TRBJ1-2, with D possibly being TRBD1 (6 bases). This CDR3 comprises 13 residues. Per the germline V gene, CDR1 is LNHDA and CDR2 is SQIVND (reference sequence). V shed 6 bases and J shed 2 bases, with 10 bases lying between them. The CDR3 spells CASRPGQNYGYTF. DNA for the CDR3: TGTGCCAGTAGACCAGGACAGAACTATGGCTACACCTTC. The full variable domain, rest sourced from reference TRBV19 and TRBJ1-2, is DGGITQSPKYLFRKEGQNVTLSCEQNLNHDAMYWYRQDPGQGLRLIYYSQIVNDFQKGDIAEGYSVSREKKESFPLTVTSAQKNPTAFYLCASRPGQNYGYTFGSGTRLTVV.

Ten or more counts support this clonotype. Here the CDR3 reads CSASGTGGTKNYGYTF. In DNA, the CDR3 is TGCAGTGCTTCCGGGACAGGGGGCACCAAGAACTATGGCTACACCTTC. The rearrangement joins TRBV20-1 to TRBJ1-2; 12 bases are a match to TRBD1. The CDR3 is 16 residues long. Germline V gene data show CDR1 as DFQATT and CDR2 as SNEGSKA (reference sequence). V was pared by 5 bases and J by 2 bases, with 9 bases of the junction left unmatched.

This clonotype was picked up a small number of times. The J gene is TRBJ2-7, the V gene TRBV7-2, with D possibly being TRBD1 (6 bases). This CDR3 contains 16 residues. V was clipped by 5 bases and J by 5 bases, with 22 bases between them. Germline CDR1 and CDR2: SGHTA and FQGNSA. CDR3 loop: CASSRTSGTPQDEQYF. The CDR3, as DNA: TGTGCCAGCAGCCGGACGTCCGGGACACCGCAGGACGAGCAGTACTTC.

The chain employs TRBV20-1 and TRBJ2-7, with 8 bases that match TRBD1. V lost 2 bases, J lost 6 bases, and 9 bases stayed unmatched. CDR1 DFQATT and CDR2 SNEGSKA come from the germline V gene (reference sequence). The CDR3 loop spans 14 amino acids. Here the CDR3 DNA reads TGCAGTGCTAGACAGGGGGCTCCCTCGGGCGAGCAGTACTTC. This translates into CSARQGAPSGEQYF.

V and J are TRBV7-8 and TRBJ2-7; D gene unclear. Trimming took off 4 bases at V and 2 bases at J, with 6 bases between the two ends. The CDR3 consists of 12 residues. The V gene's germline CDR1 is SGHVS and CDR2 FQNEAQ. In DNA form, the CDR3 reads TGTGCCAGCAGCTACAACACCTACGAGCAGTACTTC. Translation: CASSYNTYEQYF.

This clonotype has at least ten counts. This chain connects TRBV20-1 to TRBJ2-3; D is undetermined. The germline V gene has CDR1 DFQATT and CDR2 SNEGSKA (reference sequence). V was pared by 5 bases and J by 1 base, with 13 bases between. The CDR3 extends over 14 amino acids. CDR3 loop: CSAPDASGTDTQYF. The CDR3 bases are TGCAGTGCTCCGGACGCCTCGGGCACAGATACGCAGTATTTT.

Ten or more counts support this clonotype. The chain employs TRBV29-1 and TRBJ1-1; 7 nucleotides line up with TRBD1. V shed 5 bases, J shed 0 bases, and the junction held 9 bases outside the gene matches. Germline-derived CDR1 and CDR2 are SQVTM and ANQGSEA. This CDR3 comprises 15 residues. The DNA for the CDR3 is TGCAGCGTTCTTCGGCAGGGGGGGTTGAACACTGAAGCTTTCTTT. Residues: CSVLRQGGLNTEAFF.

This clonotype was detected many times. DNA of the CDR3: TGTGCCAGCAAAGGGACAGGGAACGAGCAGTACTTC. This sequence encodes CASKGTGNEQYF. The rearrangement joins TRBV12-3 or TRBV12-4 to TRBJ2-7; 9 bases are shared with TRBD1. The junction had 3 bases not matched to a gene; V was cut back by 7 bases and J by 5 bases. This CDR3 is built from 12 residues.